The T cell receptor beta chain under discussion was sequenced for a study of CD4 T cells in relation to SARS-CoV-2 and coronaviruses. Study-level information: PBMCs were cultured with antigen for roughly nine days before TCR beta sequencing. Controls used an HIV-1 Nef peptide pool or no peptide.

Sequencing used immunoSEQ multiplex PCR; TCRdb keeps in-frame clones, though not all of them. The table records almost 30,000 clones, over 75% of them present only once. As concerns this clone: Its antigen is not identified.

The junction had 11 bases not matched to a gene; V was cut back by 5 bases and J by 7 bases. CDR1 LGHDT and CDR2 YNNKEL come from the germline V gene (reference sequence). The CDR3 extends over 16 amino acids. Points from the study as a whole: Compared with monoreactive clones, crossreactive clones showed significantly weaker SARS-CoV-2 expansion.

Unexposed donor CD4+ T cells date from 2011-2018, before the COVID-19 pandemic. Isolation of CD4+ T cells took place after roughly nine days in culture. Unexposed-donor CD4+ T cells were probed with SARS-CoV-2 S/N and four cold-coronavirus spikes, cells permitting. Sequences were obtained from CD4+ T cells from PBMCs, cultured in vitro. The TCR sequence derives from a human donor in good health. The V call is TRBV3-1 (or the pseudogene TRBV3-2), the J call TRBJ1-4; 9 bases line up with TRBD1. The CDR3 nucleotides are TGTGCCAGCAGCGGGACCGTGGGACAGGGTCTTGAAAAACTGTTTTTT. This encodes CASSGTVGQGLEKLFF.